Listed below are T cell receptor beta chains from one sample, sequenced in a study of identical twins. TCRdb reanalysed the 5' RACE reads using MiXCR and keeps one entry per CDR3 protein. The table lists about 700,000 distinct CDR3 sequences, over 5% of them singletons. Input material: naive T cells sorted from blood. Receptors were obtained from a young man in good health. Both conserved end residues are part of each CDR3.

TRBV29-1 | CSVGPTEAFF
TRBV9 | CAGQEGMNTEAFF
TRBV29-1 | CSVGFVVPRYDEQFF
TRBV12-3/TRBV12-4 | CASSLGSRGGNSPLHF
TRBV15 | CATSRAAGSYETQYF
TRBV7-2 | CASSLGSGNTYEQYF
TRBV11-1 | CASSLAPGLAGAYNEQFF
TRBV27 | CASSSSGKYEQYF
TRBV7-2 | CASSLAGTSHQETQYF
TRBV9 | CASSVRENTEAFF
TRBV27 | CASSFIRPRMEEEQFF
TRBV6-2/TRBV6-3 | CASTDRPAAKTLHF
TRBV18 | CASSPPGPQETQYF
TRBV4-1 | CASSPAGPHTEAFF
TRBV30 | CAWSVSGQGNEKLFF
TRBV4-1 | CASSRPGQGHGYTF
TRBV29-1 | CSVRTASYEQYF
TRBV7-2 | CASSFHSGQVYEQYF
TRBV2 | CASLGSGSSYEQYF
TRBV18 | CANSPRSADTKFF
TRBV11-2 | CASSTWTGDTGELFF
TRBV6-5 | CASSLQGPISYGYTF
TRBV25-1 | CASKYRATGELFF
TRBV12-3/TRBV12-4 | CASSPREGGVHTDTQYF
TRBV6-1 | CASSPGGLGKNEQFF
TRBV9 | CASSVDAPSYEQYF
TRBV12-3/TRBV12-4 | CASTRTGGIPGEQYF
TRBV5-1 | CASSPDRDDYGYTF
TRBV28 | CASSLGLAGDTGELFF
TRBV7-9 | CASSPQGYGYTF
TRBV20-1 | CSAVTGLAGGSEQYF
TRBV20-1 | CSAASGGNQPQHF
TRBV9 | CASSWDRSYNEQFF
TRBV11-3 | CASSLGSGMNNEQFF
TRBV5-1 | CASSLAGTSGADTQYF
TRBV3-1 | CASSQARLAGHNEQFF
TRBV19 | CASSIPPGRNTEAFF
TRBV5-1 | CASSSRTSGSSTGELFF
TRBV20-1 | CSAPSAYEQYF
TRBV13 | CASSFLTSGRSGELFF
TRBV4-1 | CASSQDRYEREGPRSYNEQFF
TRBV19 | CASSIGHRAYEQYF
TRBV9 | CASSVGTENYEQYF
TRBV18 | CASSLSAVDNYEQYF
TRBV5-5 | CASSQLTSRVTDTQYF
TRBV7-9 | CASSFPYGPYEQYF